One sample yielded the 18 T cell receptor beta chains listed below, sequenced in a study of somatic mutations in T cells in chronic GVHD. The repertoire was sequenced with immunoSEQ multiplex PCR; TCRdb's copy has only in-frame clones and lacks some. The sample has around 13,000 clones; about 80% are singletons. The sample consisted of Vbeta20-negative CD4+ T cells from blood. The source of these receptors is a male patient aged 45 to 59 with chronic graft-versus-host disease. Some T cells may originate from the graft donor.

The V call is TRBV10-2, the J call TRBJ2-1; 11 bases map to TRBD2. The length of the CDR3 is 14 residues. The germline CDR1 and CDR2 sequences are WSHSY and SAAADI. V was pared by 6 bases and J by 6 bases, with 4 bases of the junction left unmatched. This CDR3 is CASSGTSGLNEQFF. The CDR3 DNA follows: TGCGCCAGCAGCGGGACTAGCGGACTCAATGAGCAGTTCTTC.

This sequence joins TRBV5-4 and TRBJ2-1, with TRBD2 matching over 7 bases. The junction had 10 bases not matched to a gene; V was cut back by 2 bases and J by 5 bases. CDR1 SGHNT and CDR2 YYREEE come from the germline V gene (reference sequence). This CDR3 is built from 16 residues. The CDR3 sequence is CASSFEATSPDNEQFF. The CDR3 nucleotides are TGTGCCAGCAGCTTTGAGGCGACTAGCCCGGACAATGAGCAGTTCTTC. Together with reference TRBV5-4 and TRBJ2-1, the CDR3 gives the full variable domain: ETGVTQSPTHLIKTRGQQVTLRCSSQSGHNTVSWYQQALGQGPQFIFQYYREEENGRGNFPPRFSGLQFPNYSSELNVNALELDDSALYLCASSFEATSPDNEQFFGPGTRLTVL.

The V gene is TRBV2, the J gene TRBJ1-2; no reliable D call. Germline V gene lookup returns CDR1 SNHLY and CDR2 FYNNEI. Trimming cost V 1 base and J 4 bases, with 4 bases left between them. The CDR3 is 12 residues long. The CDR3 nucleotides are TGTGCCAGCAGTGAAGACATCTATGGCTACACCTTC. Translation: CASSEDIYGYTF.

This clone came up a few times. V gene TRBV7-2 combines with J gene TRBJ1-6; D unresolved. The V and J ends lost 1 base and 8 bases respectively, with 15 bases between them. Germline CDR1 SGHTA, CDR2 FQGNSA. This CDR3 region has 16 residues. This CDR3 is CASSLGVGLGHSPLHF. The CDR3 DNA is TGTGCCAGCAGCTTAGGTGTCGGTCTTGGGCATTCACCCCTCCACTTT.

V and J are TRBV6-5 and TRBJ2-7, with TRBD2 as a possible D gene (7 bases). Germline V gene lookup returns CDR1 MNHEY and CDR2 SVGAGI. The CDR3 has 14 amino acids. V was shortened by 10 bases and J by 7 bases, with 23 bases between the two germline ends. This CDR3 reads CATHREAGRGEQYF. Here the CDR3 DNA reads TGTGCCACCCATCGGGAGGCGGGAAGGGGGGAGCAGTACTTC.

The chain combines TRBV7-6 with TRBJ1-5, with D possibly TRBD1 on 5 matching bases. V was trimmed by 1 base and J by 3 bases, leaving 10 bases between them. This CDR3 is built from 15 residues. Per germline, CDR1 SGHVS and CDR2 FNYEAQ. In DNA form, the CDR3 reads TGTGCCAGCAGCTTAGGACAGACCATCAATCAGCCCCAGCATTTT. Its protein is CASSLGQTINQPQHF.

The chain recombines TRBV7-2 with TRBJ2-1, with 8 bases aligning to TRBD2. Germline V lookup: CDR1 SGHTA, CDR2 FQGNSA. The V and J ends lost 3 bases and 7 bases, in that order; junction bases with no gene match: 14. The CDR3 contains 17 residues. This CDR3 is CASSFIFTSGSRNEQFF. In DNA form, the CDR3 reads TGTGCCAGCAGCTTTATCTTCACGAGCGGGAGCCGAAATGAGCAGTTCTTC.

The rearrangement uses TRBV2 and TRBJ1-5; D not certain. The CDR3 is made up of 15 amino acids. Per the germline V gene, CDR1 is SNHLY and CDR2 is FYNNEI. Trimming pared 6 bases from V and 0 bases from J, leaving 12 bases between. The CDR3 spells CASSPGSDSNQPQHF. The CDR3 nucleotides read TGTGCCAGCAGCCCAGGCTCAGATAGCAATCAGCCCCAGCATTTT.

V gene TRBV29-1 combines with J gene TRBJ1-4; 7 bases match TRBD1. V shed 6 bases, J shed 5 bases, and the junction held 6 bases outside the gene matches. This CDR3 comprises 13 residues. Germline V gene data show CDR1 as SQVTM and CDR2 as ANQGSEA. CDR3 amino acids: CSVWDSPNEKLFF. In nucleotides, the CDR3 is TGCAGCGTGTGGGACAGCCCGAATGAAAAACTGTTTTTT. The full variable domain, rest sourced from reference TRBV29-1 and TRBJ1-4, is SAVISQKPSRDICQRGTSLTIQCQVDSQVTMMFWYRQQPGQSLTLIATANQGSEATYESGFVIDKFPISRPNLTFSTLTVSNMSPEDSSIYLCSVWDSPNEKLFFGSGTQLSVL.

The sample holds one count of this clone. The chain couples TRBV6-1 to TRBJ1-2; 11 positions agree with TRBD1. CDR1 is MNHNS, CDR2 SASEGT, per germline. CDR3 size: 15 residues. Unmatched junction bases numbered 6, after V lost 5 bases and J lost 4 bases. CDR3 in amino acids: CASSSGTGGFYGYTF. In nucleotides, the CDR3 is TGTGCCAGCAGTAGCGGGACAGGGGGGTTCTATGGCTACACCTTC.

This chain uses TRBV27 with TRBJ1-2, with 8 positions matching TRBD1. This CDR3 contains 15 residues. Germline values: CDR1 MNHEY, CDR2 SMNVEV (reference sequence). The V and J ends lost 5 bases and 3 bases, in that order; junction bases with no gene match: 8. In DNA, the CDR3 is TGTGCCAGCAGTCCCCGGACAGGGAAGGACTATGGCTACACCTTC. It codes for CASSPRTGKDYGYTF.

The chain combines TRBV28 with TRBJ2-5, with 8 bases matching TRBD1. V gave up 5 bases and J gave up 1 base; unmatched junction bases: 9. The CDR3 runs to 16 residues. Per the germline V gene, CDR1 is MDHEN and CDR2 is SYDVKM. The CDR3 is CASSQIHGQGQETQYF. The CDR3 nucleotides are TGTGCCAGCAGTCAAATCCACGGACAGGGCCAAGAGACCCAGTACTTC.

This clone was seen a single time. This rearrangement joins TRBV5-4 to TRBJ2-2, with TRBD2 identical over 10 bases. The V and J ends lost 5 bases and 7 bases, in that order; junction bases with no gene match: 5. The CDR3 has 14 amino acids. The germline gives CDR1 SGHNT, CDR2 YYREEE (reference sequence). The chain's CDR3 is CASRSGGAIGELFF. The CDR3, as DNA: TGTGCCAGCAGGAGCGGGGGGGCCATCGGGGAGCTGTTTTTT.

The rearrangement links TRBV4-2 to TRBJ2-3, with TRBD1 identical over 11 bases. Germline CDR1 LGHNA, CDR2 YNFKEQ. The CDR3 extends over 18 amino acids. Losses at the gene ends were 4 bases for V and 4 bases for J; bases not matched to a gene: 13. CDR3 coding DNA: TGTGCCAGCAGCCTCTCTACCGGGACAGGGGGTCCGGCAGATACGCAGTATTTT. Translation gives CASSLSTGTGGPADTQYF.

This chain connects TRBV7-2 to TRBJ1-2; D is unclear. Trimming took off 4 bases at V and 7 bases at J, with 10 bases between the two ends. CDR3 length equals 12 residues. The germline V gene encodes CDR1 SGHTA and CDR2 FQGNSA. CDR3 DNA sequence: TGTGCCAGCAGCTCGGACTTTGGTGGCTACACCTTC. This translates into CASSSDFGGYTF.

This clone was found once. The chain has TRBV18 and TRBJ2-7; the match to TRBD2 covers 11 bases. V was clipped by 3 bases and J by 2 bases; unmatched bases: 6. The CDR3 is 16 amino acids. The germline V gene encodes CDR1 KGHSH and CDR2 LQKENI. Here the CDR3 DNA reads TGTGCCAGCTCACCCTTAGCGGGAGGGGTACCCTACGAGCAGTACTTC. Encoded protein: CASSPLAGGVPYEQYF.

The rearrangement uses TRBV6-1 and TRBJ2-7; the D gene is possibly TRBD2 (6 bases). V was shortened by 6 bases and J by 6 bases, with 18 bases between the two germline ends. Looked up from germline, CDR1 is MNHNS and CDR2 is SASEGT. The CDR3 extends over 14 amino acids. As DNA, the CDR3 is TGTGCCAGCAGGACTGGTCGGGACGGGGGCGAGCAGTACTTC. As protein: CASRTGRDGGEQYF.

A few counts support this clone. V is TRBV4-1 and J is TRBJ2-2; D unclear. V lost 1 base and J 0 bases, leaving 6 bases between the germline ends. Looked up from germline, CDR1 is MGHRA and CDR2 is YSYEKL. The CDR3 has 15 residues. The CDR3 coding sequence is TGCGCCAGCAGCCAAGTTATCCCGAACACCGGGGAGCTGTTTTTT. As protein: CASSQVIPNTGELFF.